The clone carrying this TCR beta chain showed up many times. Authors of the study amplified TCR beta CDR3 regions from RNA transcripts. First-round RT-PCR with HTBI primers amplified the TCR CDR3 region. TCRdb ran MiXCR on the multiplex PCR reads and lists one entry per CDR3 protein. The sample lists some 560,000 distinct CDR3 sequences; 14% were seen once. The ends were cut back, 7 bases at V and 3 bases at J, with 11 bases in the middle. Germline CDR1 SGHRS, CDR2 YFSETQ. The length of the CDR3 is 12 residues. This entry is derived from a study of T cells in Graves' hyperthyroidism and ophthalmopathy. Graves' hyperthyroidism was deemed stable given no ophthalmopathy progression within 18 months. Hyperthyroidism in the patients, aged 18 to 65, was newly diagnosed and under 2 months in duration. Uncontrolled infection, other autoimmune disease, pregnancy or lactation barred patients from enrollment.

This clonotype originated in a woman aged 40 to 50 with Graves' hyperthyroidism. V usage is TRBV5-1 and J usage is TRBJ2-7; D might be TRBD1 (6 bases). The sample consisted of blood. The CDR3 reads CASYEQGYEQYF. CDR3 nucleotides: TGCGCCAGCTATGAACAGGGCTACGAGCAGTACTTC.